This T cell receptor (beta chain) was recovered during a study of blood T cell repertoires in COVID-19. The overall study: The United States, Italy and Spain provided the acute and convalescent COVID-19 samples.

In the source study's methods: Quantification of nucleated cells was approximated via reference gene primer amplification. Sequenced by immunoSEQ multiplex PCR; TCRdb stores in-frame clones only, minus some. The V and J calls and clone size are taken from that table; D and trimming were inferred from the DNA. The sample includes approximately 100,000 clones, around 84% of them seen just once. Trimming shortened V by 5 bases and J by 8 bases, and 4 bases separated the two germline ends. Germline V gene data show CDR1 as LNHDA and CDR2 as SQIVND (reference sequence). The CDR3 is 11 amino acids. V is TRBV19 and J is TRBJ2-6; D gene ambiguous. This receptor was obtained from a human donor in a cohort sampled during active COVID-19. Sequencing was performed on peripheral blood. The CDR3 is CASSSSNVLTF. In nucleotides, the CDR3 is TGTGCCAGTAGTTCCTCCAACGTCCTGACTTTC.